This TCR beta chain derives from a study of OX40 agonist ivuxolimab in advanced cancers. Turning to the study itself: The dose of intravenous ivuxolimab that patients received every 2 weeks ranged from 0.01 to 10 mg/kg. Enrolled patients in dose escalation had cancers that were hepatocellular carcinoma, melanoma, renal cell or head and neck cancer. Study-wide results and caveats: The mean number of expanded clones was higher in CD8+ T cells than in CD4+. In the expanded peripheral T cells, antigen specificity was never determined.

In the case of this clone: Its antigen remains unidentified.

TCRdb's table, derived via immunoSEQ multiplex PCR, lists solely in-frame clones and lacks some. The sample has some 70,000 clones; over 85% are singletons. Looked up from germline, CDR1 is KGHSH and CDR2 is LQKENI. The CDR3 has 15 amino acids. V lost 8 bases and J lost 5, with 19 bases in between. This chain uses TRBV18 with TRBJ2-1; no clear D gene. The input for sequencing was CD4+ or CD8+ T cells sorted from blood, taken in a trial of the OX40 agonist ivuxolimab. The receptor's source is an adult with an advanced solid tumor such as melanoma, head and neck, liver or kidney cancer. In DNA, the CDR3 is TGTGCCAGCCTCTCCCTTACGACGGATCACAATGAGCAGTTCTTC. Its translation is CASLSLTTDHNEQFF.